This is a list of T cell receptor beta chains from one sample in a study of blood T cell repertoires in COVID-19. Only in-frame clones appear in the TCRdb table, and some are missing; sequencing was by immunoSEQ multiplex PCR. The sample has about 190,000 clones, 70% to 80% seen once. Sequenced: peripheral blood. Receptor source: a woman aged 50 to 60 with acute or convalescent COVID-19. Each CDR3 is given with its conserved first and last residue. The D gene is left open where the match is weak. Size values are once, few and many counts, or a class for expanded clones, and some rows have none.

clone_size,j_call,v_call,d_call,cdr3_aa,cdr3_nt
.,TRBJ2-4,TRBV25-1,.,CASSENRGSANIQYF,TGTGCCAGCAGTGAAAACCGCGGGTCCGCAAACATTCAGTACTTC
.,TRBJ1-1,TRBV6-2/TRBV6-3,.,CASSSLERGTEAFF,TGTGCCAGCAGTTCCCTGGAGCGAGGAACTGAAGCTTTCTTT
.,TRBJ2-7,TRBV23-1,.,CASSRREAPYEQYF,TGCGCCAGCAGTCGGAGGGAAGCACCCTACGAGCAGTACTTC
many,TRBJ2-7,TRBV19,TRBD1,CASSRDRDEQYF,TGTGCCAGTAGTCGAGACAGGGACGAGCAGTACTTC
.,TRBJ2-7,TRBV2,TRBD2,CASSLASGRRSYEQYF,TGTGCCAGCAGTCTAGCTAGCGGGAGGCGTTCCTACGAGCAGTACTTC
.,TRBJ1-3,TRBV9,.,CASSVGVTGSGNTIYF,TGTGCCAGCAGCGTAGGTGTAACAGGCTCTGGAAACACCATATATTTT
.,TRBJ1-5,TRBV6-5,.,CASSTGVQGQPQHF,TGTGCCAGCAGCACAGGAGTACAGGGCCAGCCCCAGCATTTT
few,TRBJ2-7,TRBV15,.,CATSLDLIQYEQYF,TGTGCCACCAGTCTAGACCTAATTCAGTACGAGCAGTACTTC
.,TRBJ2-3,TRBV6-5,.,CASNLEGQSTDTQYF,TGTGCCAGCAACTTAGAGGGTCAGAGCACAGATACGCAGTATTTT
few,TRBJ1-6,TRBV7-6,TRBD1,CASSLRDREINSPLHF,TGTGCCAGCAGCTTAAGAGACAGGGAAATCAATTCACCCCTCCACTTT
.,TRBJ2-1,TRBV10-3,.,CAISEGGSYNEQFF,TGTGCCATCAGTGAAGGGGGCTCCTACAATGAGCAGTTCTTC
.,TRBJ2-1,TRBV19,TRBD2,CASRIMPAGGPNEQFF,TGTGCCAGTAGAATCATGCCAGCGGGAGGGCCGAATGAGCAGTTCTTC
.,TRBJ2-3,TRBV5-1,.,CASRPLTGTGTDTQYF,TGCGCCAGCCGCCCCCTAACAGGCACGGGCACAGATACGCAGTATTTT
.,TRBJ1-1,TRBV7-9,.,CASSLGGMANTEAFF,TGTGCCAGCAGCTTGGGGGGGATGGCGAACACTGAAGCTTTCTTT
.,TRBJ1-3,TRBV2,.,CASSERQGLGGNTIYF,TGTGCCAGCAGTGAACGGCAGGGGTTAGGGGGAAACACCATATATTTT
.,TRBJ1-1,TRBV19,.,CASSPGPLGAFF,TGTGCCAGTAGTCCGGGCCCACTAGGCGCTTTCTTT
.,TRBJ1-6,TRBV3-1/TRBV3-2,.,CASSQVSGLNSPLHF,TGTGCCAGCAGCCAAGTGTCAGGGCTTAATTCACCCCTCCACTTT
.,TRBJ1-1,TRBV2,TRBD1,CASSARTGGLTAEAFF,TGTGCCAGCAGTGCGCGAACAGGGGGCTTAACGGCTGAAGCTTTCTTT
.,TRBJ2-2,TRBV7-7,TRBD1,CASRAGTGVTGELFF,TGTGCCAGCAGAGCCGGGACAGGGGTCACCGGGGAGCTGTTTTTT
few,TRBJ2-3,TRBV5-6,TRBD2,CASSYGLADTDTQYF,TGTGCCAGCAGCTATGGACTAGCGGACACAGATACGCAGTATTTT
.,TRBJ1-5,TRBV4-3,TRBD1,CASSQGTGKSQPQHF,TGCGCCAGCAGCCAAGGGACAGGGAAAAGCCAGCCCCAGCATTTT
.,TRBJ2-7,TRBV11-2,TRBD2,CASSSLAGGTYEQYF,TGTGCCAGCAGCTCCCTAGCGGGGGGGACCTACGAGCAGTACTTC
few,TRBJ2-2,TRBV10-1,.,CASGRSFTGELFF,TGCGCCAGCGGGAGGTCTTTCACCGGGGAGCTGTTTTTT
.,TRBJ1-3,TRBV14,.,CASSQVHYSGNTIYF,TGTGCCAGCAGCCAAGTCCACTACTCTGGAAACACCATATATTTT
.,TRBJ2-5,TRBV24-1,TRBD2,CATSDPTSLGPEETQYF,TGTGCCACCAGTGACCCGACTAGCCTGGGGCCCGAAGAGACCCAGTACTTC
.,TRBJ1-6,TRBV9,.,CASSSYPGGGGSPLHF,TGTGCCAGCAGCTCATACCCCGGCGGGGGTGGCTCACCCCTCCACTTT
.,TRBJ1-2,TRBV12-3/TRBV12-4,.,CASSDTRGDGYTF,TGTGCCAGCAGTGATACACGGGGGGATGGCTACACCTTC
.,TRBJ1-6,TRBV28,.,CASSSSSPLHF,TGTGCCAGCAGTTCCAGTTCACCCCTCCACTTT
.,TRBJ1-5,TRBV30,.,CAWSVGRGNQPQHF,TGTGCCTGGAGTGTGGGGAGGGGCAATCAGCCCCAGCATTTT
.,TRBJ1-2,TRBV12-3/TRBV12-4,.,CASSPGFYGYTF,TGTGCCAGCAGCCCAGGGTTCTACGGCTACACCTTC
.,TRBJ2-6,TRBV9,.,CASIRGGSGANVLTF,TGTGCCAGCATCCGCGGAGGGTCCGGGGCCAACGTCCTGACTTTC
.,TRBJ1-2,TRBV19,TRBD1,CASSTPGTGNYGYTF,TGTGCCAGTAGTACTCCCGGGACAGGGAACTATGGCTACACCTTC
.,TRBJ2-5,TRBV2,TRBD1,CASSMDRGRGETQYF,TGTGCCAGCAGTATGGACAGGGGAAGAGGAGAGACCCAGTACTTC
.,TRBJ1-2,TRBV25-1,.,CASSEGQNYGYTF,TGTGCCAGCAGTGAAGGGCAGAACTATGGCTACACCTTC
.,TRBJ2-5,TRBV10-2,.,CASMGTQETQYF,TGCGCCAGCATGGGCACCCAAGAGACCCAGTACTTC
.,TRBJ2-1,TRBV2,.,CASKGMADEQFF,TGTGCCAGCAAGGGGATGGCGGATGAGCAGTTCTTC
.,TRBJ2-7,TRBV28,TRBD2,CASSPGSGIGYEQYF,TGTGCCAGCAGCCCCGGTAGCGGGATTGGTTACGAGCAGTACTTC
.,TRBJ2-4,TRBV21-1,.,CASSKVAVRGKNIQYF,TGTGCCAGCAGCAAAGTGGCGGTCCGGGGCAAAAACATTCAGTACTTC
.,TRBJ1-4,TRBV28,.,CASSVAGFDEKLFF,TGTGCCAGCAGTGTCGCAGGATTCGATGAAAAACTGTTTTTT
few,TRBJ1-2,TRBV28,.,CASSLGGRGLYGYTF,TGTGCCAGCAGTTTAGGAGGGAGAGGGCTCTATGGCTACACCTTC
once,TRBJ2-7,TRBV5-6,.,CASSLGPSGEQYF,TGTGCCAGCAGCTTAGGCCCTTCAGGGGAGCAGTACTTC
.,TRBJ2-2,TRBV30,.,CAWSVASVTGELFF,TGTGCCTGGAGCGTGGCTAGCGTGACCGGGGAGCTGTTTTTT